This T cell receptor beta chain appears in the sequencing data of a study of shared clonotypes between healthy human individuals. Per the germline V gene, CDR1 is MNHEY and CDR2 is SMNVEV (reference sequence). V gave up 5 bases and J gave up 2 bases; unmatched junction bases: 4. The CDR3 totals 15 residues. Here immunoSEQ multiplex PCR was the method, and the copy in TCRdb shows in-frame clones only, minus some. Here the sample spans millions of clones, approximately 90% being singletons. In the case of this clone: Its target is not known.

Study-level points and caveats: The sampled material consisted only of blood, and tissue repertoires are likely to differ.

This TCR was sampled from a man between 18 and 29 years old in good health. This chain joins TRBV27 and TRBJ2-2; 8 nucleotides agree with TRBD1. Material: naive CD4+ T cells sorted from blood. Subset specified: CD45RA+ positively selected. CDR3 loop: CASSPDRANTGELFF. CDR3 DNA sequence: TGTGCCAGCAGTCCGGACAGGGCCAACACCGGGGAGCTGTTTTTT.